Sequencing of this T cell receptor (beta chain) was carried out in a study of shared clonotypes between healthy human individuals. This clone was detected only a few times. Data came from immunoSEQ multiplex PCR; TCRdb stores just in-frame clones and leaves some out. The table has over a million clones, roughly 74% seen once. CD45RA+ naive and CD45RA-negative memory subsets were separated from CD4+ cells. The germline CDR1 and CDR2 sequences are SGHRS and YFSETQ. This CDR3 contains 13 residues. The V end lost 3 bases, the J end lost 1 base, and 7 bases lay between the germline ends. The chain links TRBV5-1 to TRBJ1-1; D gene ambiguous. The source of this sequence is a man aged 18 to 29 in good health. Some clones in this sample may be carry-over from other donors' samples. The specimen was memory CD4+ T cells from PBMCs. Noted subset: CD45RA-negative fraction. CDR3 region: CASSSATNTEAFF. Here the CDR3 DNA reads TGCGCCAGCAGCTCAGCTACGAACACTGAAGCTTTCTTT.